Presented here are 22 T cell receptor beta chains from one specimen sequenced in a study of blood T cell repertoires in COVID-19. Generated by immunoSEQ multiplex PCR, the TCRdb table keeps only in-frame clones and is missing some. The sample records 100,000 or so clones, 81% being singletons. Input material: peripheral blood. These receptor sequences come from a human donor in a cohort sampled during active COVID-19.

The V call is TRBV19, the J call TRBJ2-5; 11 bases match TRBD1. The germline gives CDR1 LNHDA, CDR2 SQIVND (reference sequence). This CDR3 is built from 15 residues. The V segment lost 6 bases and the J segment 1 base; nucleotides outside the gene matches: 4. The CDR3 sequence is CASSSGTGGQETQYF. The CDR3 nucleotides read TGTGCCAGTAGCTCCGGGACAGGGGGCCAAGAGACCCAGTACTTC.

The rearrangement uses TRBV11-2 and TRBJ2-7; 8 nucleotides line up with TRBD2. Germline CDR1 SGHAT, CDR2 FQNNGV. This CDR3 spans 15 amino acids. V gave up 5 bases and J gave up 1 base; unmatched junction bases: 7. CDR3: CASSRRLALSYEQYF. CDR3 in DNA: TGTGCCAGCAGCCGACGACTAGCGCTTTCCTACGAGCAGTACTTC.

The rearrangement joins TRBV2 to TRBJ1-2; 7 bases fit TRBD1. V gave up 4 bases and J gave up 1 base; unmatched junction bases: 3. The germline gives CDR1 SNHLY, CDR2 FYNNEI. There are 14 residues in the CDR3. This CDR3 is CASSGTGDNYGYTF. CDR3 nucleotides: TGTGCCAGCAGTGGTACAGGGGATAACTATGGCTACACCTTC.

Here the CDR3 reads CASSWTQANYGYTF. Here the CDR3 DNA reads TGTGCCAGCAGTTGGACACAAGCTAACTATGGCTACACCTTC. This rearrangement joins TRBV6-5 to TRBJ1-2; D possibly corresponds to TRBD1 (5 bases). Germline CDR1 reads MNHEY; CDR2 reads SVGAGI. This CDR3 comprises 14 residues. V lost 4 bases to trimming and J lost 0 bases, with 9 bases between them.

In DNA, the CDR3 is TGCGCCAGCAGCTTGGGGGCCATGAACACTGAAGCTTTCTTT. Residues: CASSLGAMNTEAFF. This rearrangement joins TRBV5-1 to TRBJ1-1; D not resolved. Per germline, CDR1 SGHRS and CDR2 YFSETQ. This CDR3 is built from 14 residues. V lost 0 bases and J lost 0, with 6 bases in between. Full variable domain (remainder filled in from reference TRBV5-1 and TRBJ1-1): KAGVTQTPRYLIKTRGQQVTLSCSPISGHRSVSWYQQTPGQGLQFLFEYFSETQRNKGNFPGRFSGRQFSNSRSEMNVSTLELGDSALYLCASSLGAMNTEAFFGQGTRLTVV.

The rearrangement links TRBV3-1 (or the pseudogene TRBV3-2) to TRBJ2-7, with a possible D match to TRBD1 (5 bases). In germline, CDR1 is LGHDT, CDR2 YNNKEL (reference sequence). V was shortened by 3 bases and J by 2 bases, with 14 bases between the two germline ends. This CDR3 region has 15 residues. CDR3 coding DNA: TGTGCCAGCAGCCAGACCTTTAGGGGTACCTACGAGCAGTACTTC. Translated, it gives CASSQTFRGTYEQYF.

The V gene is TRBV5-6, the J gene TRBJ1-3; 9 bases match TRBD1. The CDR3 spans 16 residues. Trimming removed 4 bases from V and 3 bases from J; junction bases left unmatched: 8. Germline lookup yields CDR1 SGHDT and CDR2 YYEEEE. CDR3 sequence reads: CASSTRQGEVGNTIYF. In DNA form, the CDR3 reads TGTGCCAGCAGCACTAGACAGGGGGAGGTTGGAAACACCATATATTTT.

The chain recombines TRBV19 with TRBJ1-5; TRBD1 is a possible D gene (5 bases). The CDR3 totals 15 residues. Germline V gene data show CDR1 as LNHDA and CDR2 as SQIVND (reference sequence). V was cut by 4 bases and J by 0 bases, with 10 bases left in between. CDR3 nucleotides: TGTGCCAGTAGTACAGGACATTATAGCAATCAGCCCCAGCATTTT. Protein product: CASSTGHYSNQPQHF.

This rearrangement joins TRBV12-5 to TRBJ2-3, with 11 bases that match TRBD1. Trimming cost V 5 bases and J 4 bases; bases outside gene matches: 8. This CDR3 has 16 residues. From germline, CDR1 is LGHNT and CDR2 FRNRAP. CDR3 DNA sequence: TGTGCTAGTGGTCCTCCCAGGACAGGGGGCGCAGATACGCAGTATTTT. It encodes CASGPPRTGGADTQYF.

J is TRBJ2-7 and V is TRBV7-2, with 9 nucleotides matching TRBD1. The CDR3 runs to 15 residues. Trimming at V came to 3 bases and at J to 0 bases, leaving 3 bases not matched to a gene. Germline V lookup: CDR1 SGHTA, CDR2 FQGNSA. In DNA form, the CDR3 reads TGTGCCAGCAGCTTGGGACAGGGACTCTCCTACGAGCAGTACTTC. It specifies CASSLGQGLSYEQYF.

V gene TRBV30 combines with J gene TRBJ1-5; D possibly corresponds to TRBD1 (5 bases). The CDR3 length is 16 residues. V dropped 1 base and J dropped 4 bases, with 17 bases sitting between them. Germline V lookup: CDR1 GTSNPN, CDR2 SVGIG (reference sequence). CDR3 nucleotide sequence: TGTGCCTGGAGTGAACGCGGGACGCTATCAAATCAGCCCCAGCATTTT. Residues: CAWSERGTLSNQPQHF.

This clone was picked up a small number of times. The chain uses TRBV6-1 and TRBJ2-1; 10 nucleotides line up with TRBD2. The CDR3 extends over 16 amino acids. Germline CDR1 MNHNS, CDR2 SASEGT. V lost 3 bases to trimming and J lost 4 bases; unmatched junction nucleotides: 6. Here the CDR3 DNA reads TGTGCCAGCAGTGACAGGCTAGCGGGGGCTTACAATGAGCAGTTCTTC. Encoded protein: CASSDRLAGAYNEQFF.

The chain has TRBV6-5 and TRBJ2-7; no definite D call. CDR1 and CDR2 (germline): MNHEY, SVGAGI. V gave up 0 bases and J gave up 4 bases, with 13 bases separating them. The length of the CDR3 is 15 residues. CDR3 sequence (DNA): TGTGCCAGCAGTTACTCGAATCAGGCTGCGTACGAGCAGTACTTC. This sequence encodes CASSYSNQAAYEQYF.

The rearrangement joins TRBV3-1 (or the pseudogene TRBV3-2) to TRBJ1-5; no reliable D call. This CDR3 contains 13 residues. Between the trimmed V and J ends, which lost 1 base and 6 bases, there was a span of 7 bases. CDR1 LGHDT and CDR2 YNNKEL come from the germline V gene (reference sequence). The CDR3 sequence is CASSQGGFQPQHF. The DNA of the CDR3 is TGTGCCAGCAGCCAAGGAGGGTTTCAGCCCCAGCATTTT.

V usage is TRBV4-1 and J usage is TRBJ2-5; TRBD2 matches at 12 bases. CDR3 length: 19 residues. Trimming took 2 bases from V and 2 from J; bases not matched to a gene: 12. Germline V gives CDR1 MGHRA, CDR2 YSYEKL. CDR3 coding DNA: TGCGCCAGCAGCCAACGGGGCTCTGGACTAGCGGGGAAGCAAGAGACCCAGTACTTC. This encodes CASSQRGSGLAGKQETQYF.

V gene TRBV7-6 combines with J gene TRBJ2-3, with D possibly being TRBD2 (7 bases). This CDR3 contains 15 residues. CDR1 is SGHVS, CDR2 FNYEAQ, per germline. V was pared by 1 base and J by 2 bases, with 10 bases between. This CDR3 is CASSLGRGLTDTQYF. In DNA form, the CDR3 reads TGTGCCAGCAGCTTAGGGCGGGGGCTCACAGATACGCAGTATTTT.

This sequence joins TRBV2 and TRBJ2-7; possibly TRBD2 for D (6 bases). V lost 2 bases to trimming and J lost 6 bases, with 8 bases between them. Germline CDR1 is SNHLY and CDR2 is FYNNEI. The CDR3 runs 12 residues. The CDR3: CASSEWRAEQYF. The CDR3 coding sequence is TGTGCCAGCAGTGAATGGAGGGCCGAGCAGTACTTC.

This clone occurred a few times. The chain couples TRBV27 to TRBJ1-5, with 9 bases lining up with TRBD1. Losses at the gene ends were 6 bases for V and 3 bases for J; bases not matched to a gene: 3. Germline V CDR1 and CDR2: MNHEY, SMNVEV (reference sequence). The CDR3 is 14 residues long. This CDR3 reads CASRGTGNNQPQHF. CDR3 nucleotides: TGTGCCAGCAGAGGGACAGGGAACAATCAGCCCCAGCATTTT.

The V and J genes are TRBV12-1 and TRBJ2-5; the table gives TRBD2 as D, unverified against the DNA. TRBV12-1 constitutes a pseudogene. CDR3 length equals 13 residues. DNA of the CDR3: TGTGCCAGCAGCTTTTTTTATAGTTCTGCCCAGTACTTC. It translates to CASSFFYSSAQYF.

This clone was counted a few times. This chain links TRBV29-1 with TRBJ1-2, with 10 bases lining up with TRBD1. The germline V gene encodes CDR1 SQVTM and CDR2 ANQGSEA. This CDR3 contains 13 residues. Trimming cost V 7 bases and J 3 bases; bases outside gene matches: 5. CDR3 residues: CSAGDRGDYGYTF. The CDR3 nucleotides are TGCAGCGCCGGGGACAGGGGAGACTATGGCTACACCTTC.

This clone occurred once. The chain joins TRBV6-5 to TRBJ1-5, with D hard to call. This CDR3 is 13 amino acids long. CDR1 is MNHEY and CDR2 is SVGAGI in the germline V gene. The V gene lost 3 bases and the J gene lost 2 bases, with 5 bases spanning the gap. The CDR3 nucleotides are TGTGCCAGCAGTTATCTAGGCAATCAGCCCCAGCATTTT. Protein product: CASSYLGNQPQHF.

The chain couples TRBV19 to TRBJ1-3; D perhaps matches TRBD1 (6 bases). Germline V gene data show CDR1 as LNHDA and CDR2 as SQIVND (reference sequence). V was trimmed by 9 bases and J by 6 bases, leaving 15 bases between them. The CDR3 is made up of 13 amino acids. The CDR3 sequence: CASRTTGINTIYF. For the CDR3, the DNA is TGTGCCAGCAGGACAACAGGGATAAACACCATATATTTT.